This T cell receptor (beta chain) was sequenced for a study of T-cell memory formation after mild COVID-19. Constant-segment primers were used for 5'RACE, and the resulting TCR alpha and TCR beta cDNA libraries carried sample barcodes and UMIs. MiXCR was run by TCRdb on the 5' RACE reads, yielding one entry per CDR3 protein. The sample contains approximately 340,000 distinct CDR3 sequences, approximately 15% of which appear only once. This clonotype was seen at least ten times. Its target is unknown. CDR1 and CDR2 from the germline V gene are MNHEY and SVGAGI. The length of the CDR3 is 14 residues. V lost 2 bases, J lost 0 bases, and 6 bases lay in between. Study-wide results and caveats: Of the contracting clones, CD4+ ones lay mainly in CM and EM, and CD8+ ones in EMRA.

This receptor was obtained from a man aged 18-30 years who had mild COVID-19 (a few samples of this study predate the infection). Cell type and time point are not known. The sample comprised PBMCs or a T cell subset sorted from them (not recorded which). The chain couples TRBV6-5 to TRBJ2-3; perhaps TRBD2 as D (5 bases). The CDR3 sequence is CASSYRGSTDTQYF. The CDR3, as DNA: TGTGCCAGCAGTTACCGGGGTAGCACAGATACGCAGTATTTT.